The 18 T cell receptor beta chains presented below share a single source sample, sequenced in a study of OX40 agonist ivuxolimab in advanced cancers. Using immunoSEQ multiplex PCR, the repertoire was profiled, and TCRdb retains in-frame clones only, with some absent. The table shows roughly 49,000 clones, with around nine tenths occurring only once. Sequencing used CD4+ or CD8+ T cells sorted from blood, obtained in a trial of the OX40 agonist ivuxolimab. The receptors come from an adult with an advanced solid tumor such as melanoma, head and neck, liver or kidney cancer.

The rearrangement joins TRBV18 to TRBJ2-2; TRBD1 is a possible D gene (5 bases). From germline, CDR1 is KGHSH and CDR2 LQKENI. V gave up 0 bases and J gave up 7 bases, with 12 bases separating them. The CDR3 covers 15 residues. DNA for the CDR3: TGTGCCAGCTCACCACCGGTGCTGGGGCTCGGGGAGCTGTTTTTT. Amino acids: CASSPPVLGLGELFF.

CDR3: CASSDQRLGNEKLFF. CDR3 DNA sequence: TGTGCCAGCAGTGATCAAAGGCTGGGTAATGAAAAACTGTTTTTT. This sequence joins TRBV25-1 and TRBJ1-4; unclear D gene. The CDR3 is 15 residues long. CDR1 is MGHDK, CDR2 SYGVNS, per germline. Trimming removed 3 bases from V and 4 bases from J, with 12 bases in between.

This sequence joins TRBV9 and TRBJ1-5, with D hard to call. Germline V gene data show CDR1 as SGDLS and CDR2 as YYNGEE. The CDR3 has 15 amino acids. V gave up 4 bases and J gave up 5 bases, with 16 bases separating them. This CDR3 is CASSPTSGLHQPQHF. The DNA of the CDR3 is TGTGCCAGCAGCCCTACATCAGGCCTACATCAGCCCCAGCATTTT. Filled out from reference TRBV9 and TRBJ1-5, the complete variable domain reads DSGVTQTPKHLITATGQRVTLRCSPRSGDLSVYWYQQSLDQGLQFLIQYYNGEERAKGNILERFSAQQFPDLHSELNLSSLELGDSALYFCASSPTSGLHQPQHFGDGTRLSIL.

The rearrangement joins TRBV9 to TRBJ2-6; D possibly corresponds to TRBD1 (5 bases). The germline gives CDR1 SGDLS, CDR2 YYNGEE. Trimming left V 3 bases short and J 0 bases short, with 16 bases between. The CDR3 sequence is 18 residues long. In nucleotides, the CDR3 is TGTGCCAGCAGCGACAGTACAGGACCTAGCTCTGGGGCCAACGTCCTGACTTTC. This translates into CASSDSTGPSSGANVLTF.

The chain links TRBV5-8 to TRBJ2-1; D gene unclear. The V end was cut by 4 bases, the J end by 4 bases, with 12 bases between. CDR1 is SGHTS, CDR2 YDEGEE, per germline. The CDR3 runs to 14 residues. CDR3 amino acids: CASSPTDPYNEQFF. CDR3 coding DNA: TGTGCCAGCAGCCCCACAGATCCTTACAATGAGCAGTTCTTC.

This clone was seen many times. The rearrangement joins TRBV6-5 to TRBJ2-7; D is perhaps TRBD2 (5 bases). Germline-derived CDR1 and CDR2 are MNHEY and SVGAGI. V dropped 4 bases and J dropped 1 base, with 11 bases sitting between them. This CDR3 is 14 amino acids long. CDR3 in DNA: TGTGCCAGCAGTTTTGGACTGGGGTCCTACGAGCAGTACTTC. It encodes CASSFGLGSYEQYF.

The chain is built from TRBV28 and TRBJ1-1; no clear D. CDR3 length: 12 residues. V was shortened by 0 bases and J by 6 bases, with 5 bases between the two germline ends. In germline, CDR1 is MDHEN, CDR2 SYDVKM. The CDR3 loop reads CASSLWGAEAFF. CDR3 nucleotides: TGTGCCAGCAGTTTATGGGGCGCTGAAGCTTTCTTT. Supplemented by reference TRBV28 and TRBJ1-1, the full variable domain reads DVKVTQSSRYLVKRTGEKVFLECVQDMDHENMFWYRQDPGLGLRLIYFSYDVKMKEKGDIPEGYSVSREKKERFSLILESASTNQTSMYLCASSLWGAEAFFGQGTRLTVV.

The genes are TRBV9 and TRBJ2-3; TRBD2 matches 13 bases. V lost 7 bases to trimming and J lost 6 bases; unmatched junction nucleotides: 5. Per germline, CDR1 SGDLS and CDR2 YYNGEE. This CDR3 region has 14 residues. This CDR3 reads CASGLAGVTDTQYF. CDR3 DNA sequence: TGTGCCAGCGGACTAGCGGGAGTTACGGATACGCAGTATTTT.

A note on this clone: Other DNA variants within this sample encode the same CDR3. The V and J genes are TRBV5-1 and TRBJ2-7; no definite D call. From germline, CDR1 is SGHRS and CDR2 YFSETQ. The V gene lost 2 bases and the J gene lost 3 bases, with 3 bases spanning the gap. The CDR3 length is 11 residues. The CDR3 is CASSFLYEQYF. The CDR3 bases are TGCGCCAGCAGCTTCCTCTACGAGCAGTACTTC.

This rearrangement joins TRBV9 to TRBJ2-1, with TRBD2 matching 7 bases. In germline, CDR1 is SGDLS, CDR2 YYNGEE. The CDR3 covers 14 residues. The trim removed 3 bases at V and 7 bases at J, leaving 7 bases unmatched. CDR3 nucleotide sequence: TGTGCCAGCAGCGCGGGGGAGGGCTGGAATGAGCAGTTCTTC. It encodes CASSAGEGWNEQFF.

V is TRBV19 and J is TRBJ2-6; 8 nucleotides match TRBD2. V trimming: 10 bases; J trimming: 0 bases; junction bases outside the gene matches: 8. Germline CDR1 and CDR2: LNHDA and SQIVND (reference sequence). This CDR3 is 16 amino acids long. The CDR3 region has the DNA TGTGCCACCTCAGCGGGGGTTTCCTCTGGGGCCAACGTCCTGACTTTC. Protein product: CATSAGVSSGANVLTF.

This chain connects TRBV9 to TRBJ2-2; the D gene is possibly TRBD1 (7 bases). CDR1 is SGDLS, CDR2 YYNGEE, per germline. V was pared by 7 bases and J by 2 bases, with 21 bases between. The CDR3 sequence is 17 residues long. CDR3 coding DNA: TGTGCCAGCGCCGCGTTCGGGGGACAGACAAACACCGGGGAGCTGTTTTTT. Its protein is CASAAFGGQTNTGELFF.

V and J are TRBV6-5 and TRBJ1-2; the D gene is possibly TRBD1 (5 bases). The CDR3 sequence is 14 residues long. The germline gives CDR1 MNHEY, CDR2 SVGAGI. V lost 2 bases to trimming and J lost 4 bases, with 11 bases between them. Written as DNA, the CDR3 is TGTGCCAGCAGTTACGGGGGTACCGCCTATGGCTACACCTTC. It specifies CASSYGGTAYGYTF.

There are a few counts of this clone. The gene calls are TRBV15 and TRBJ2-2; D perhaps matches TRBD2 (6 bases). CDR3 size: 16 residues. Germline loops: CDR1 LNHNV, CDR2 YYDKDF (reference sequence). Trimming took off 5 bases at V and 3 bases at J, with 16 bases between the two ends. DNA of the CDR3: TGTGCCACCAGCTCCAGGGACTTTTTTTACACCGGGGAGCTGTTTTTT. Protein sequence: CATSSRDFFYTGELFF.

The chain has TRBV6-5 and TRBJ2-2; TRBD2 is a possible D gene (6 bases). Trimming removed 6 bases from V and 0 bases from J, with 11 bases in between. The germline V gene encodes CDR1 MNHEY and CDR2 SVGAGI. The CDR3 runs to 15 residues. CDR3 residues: CASSPAGANTGELFF. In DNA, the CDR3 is TGTGCCAGCAGCCCAGCGGGTGCGAACACCGGGGAGCTGTTTTTT.

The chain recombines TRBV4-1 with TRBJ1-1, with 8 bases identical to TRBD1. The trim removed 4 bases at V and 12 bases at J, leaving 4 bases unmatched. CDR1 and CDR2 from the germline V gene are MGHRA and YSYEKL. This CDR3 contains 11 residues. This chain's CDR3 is CASSPGTGSFF. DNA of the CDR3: TGCGCCAGCAGCCCCGGGACAGGATCTTTCTTT.

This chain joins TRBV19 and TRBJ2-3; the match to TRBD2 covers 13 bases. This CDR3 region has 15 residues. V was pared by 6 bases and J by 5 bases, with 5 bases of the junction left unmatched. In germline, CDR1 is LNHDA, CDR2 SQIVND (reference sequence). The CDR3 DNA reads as TGTGCCAGTAGCCGGACTAGCGGGAGTCTAGATACGCAGTATTTT. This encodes CASSRTSGSLDTQYF.

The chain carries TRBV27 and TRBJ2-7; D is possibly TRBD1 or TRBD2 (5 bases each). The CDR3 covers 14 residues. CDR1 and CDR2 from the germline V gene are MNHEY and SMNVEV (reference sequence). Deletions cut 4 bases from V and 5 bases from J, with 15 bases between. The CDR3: CASSWDGGSDEQYF. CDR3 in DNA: TGTGCCAGCAGTTGGGATGGGGGTAGCGACGAGCAGTACTTC.